This T cell receptor beta chain was recorded in a study of blood T cell repertoires in COVID-19 (TCRdb year 2020). A note on the overall study: Recovered participants in ImmuneRACE Cohort 3 were defined as having two consecutive negative NP/OP PCR tests, clearance from a healthcare professional, or resolution of symptoms. Samples came from the ongoing ImmuneRACE study (first 160 participants) plus 1,254 subjects from 6 global collaborators. Where HLA class I and class II types were available, the types were taken from metadata supplied by the sample provider, not from assay-based typing. The repertoires were released in a freely available public database intended as a resource for research on the immune response to SARS-CoV-2. Samples covering the acute and convalescent phases of COVID-19 were provided by collaborators in the United States, Italy and Spain. The prospective study material was composed of cDNA or gDNA derived from T cells, B-cell-depleted T cells, or PBMCs. Deeply sampled blood TCRbeta repertoires from subjects exposed to, actively infected with, or recovered from COVID-19 were included in the dataset. A de-identified subject ID, COVID-19 status, age in years and sex were almost always included in the sample metadata. General conclusions and limits of the study: Clinical and demographic metadata were provided uncurated, with the amount varying by source and participant.

In regard to this clone: Its antigen remains undetermined. Per-base quality was not reported, and no clone a single base away is much larger than it.

Unmatched junction bases come to 6, with V trimmed by 6 bases and J by 7 bases. The CDR3 spans 14 residues, from the cysteine through the phenylalanine. Only CDR3 DNA remains: 42 bases, in frame from the first base. The germline V gene sets CDR1 to SQVTM and CDR2 to ANQGSEA. Enrolling through a virtual design, the prospective study's participants ranged in age from roughly 18 to 100 years and lived across some 23 United States geographic areas. In the prospective study, cohorts were assigned on the basis of participant-reported clinical history obtained from a screening survey and a study questionnaire. In the prospective study, mobile phlebotomists collected whole blood, serum and a nasopharyngeal or oropharyngeal swab from each participant. Prospective study participants could optionally give additional blood draws and questionnaires over an approximately 2-month period. Prospective study blood samples were shipped either frozen or at room temperature before DNA extraction.

The immunoSEQ Assay, a bias-controlled multiplex PCR, was used to amplify TCRbeta CDR3 regions from genomic DNA. The source study handled its data this way. Within the assay, amplification of reference gene primers was used to estimate how many nucleated cells each sample contained. Sequence reads were collapsed and filtered to measure the absolute abundance of every unique TCRbeta CDR3 rearrangement. For each sample, productive Simpson clonality was calculated as the square root of Simpson's diversity index over productive rearrangements. TCRdb took this table from immuneACCESS and kept in-frame rearrangements with V and J called. Such tables lack part of the clones; where checked against another copy, unresolved V genes explain under half of the gap, and the rest is unexplained. V, J and clone size reflect that table, while D and trimming were determined from the DNA. Here the sample has more than 300,000 clones; around 87% occur a single time. The ten largest clones take up 1.5% to 2.5% of the sample.

Material for sequencing was PBMCs or T cells enriched from blood (not recorded which). The TCR originated in a man aged 35 to 55 in a cohort exposed to, infected with or recovered from COVID-19 (not recorded which). The chain links TRBV29-1 with TRBJ2-1; 13 nucleotides in the junction match TRBD2. The CDR3 reads CSVNPGLAGNEQFF. The DNA sequence is as follows: TGCAGCGTCAACCCGGGACTAGCGGGAAATGAGCAGTTCTTC.